This T cell receptor beta chain was sequenced in a study of cytomegalovirus exposure and HLA in healthy donors (dated by TCRdb to about 2017). About the full investigation: An earlier analysis of roughly 630 of the donors reported 250 to 300 Gb of sequence data and 117 million unique TCR beta sequences from some 180 million T cells. Class I and class II HLA loci were covered by the typing at four-digit resolution. A later analysis re-analyzed previously published TCR beta repertoires from about 600 donors and added high-resolution HLA genotyping to study TCR occurrence patterns. Alongside the repertoire data, information on donor age, sex, ethnicity and CMV serostatus was compiled. An early release that covered some 640 HLA-typed donors contained around 330 gigabases of sequencing data and 70 million to 100 million unique TCR sequences. The study was designed to test whether signatures of past pathogen exposure could be identified by cataloging public T cell receptors. In the later analysis, no new phenotypic data were used to find candidate immune exposures; instead, reliance was placed on TCR beta sequences and their occurrence across donors. Every repertoire in the discovery cohort had been generated on one and the same sequencing platform. Because of strong linkage in the cohort, roughly five DR-DQ haplotypes were treated as single units for association and clustering. To predict cytomegalovirus infection status, the study brought together high-throughput TCR immunosequencing, statistical association of individual TCRs with disease status, and machine learning. In a later genetic analysis, genome-wide SNP genotypes for 398 of the 666 donors were used, and that subset was treated as a discovery cohort. In an earlier analysis of over 550 of the donors, high-throughput TCR beta sequencing was used to judge whether each TCR beta V gene segment behaved as functional or pseudogenic. Among the approximately 420 genotyped donors, approximately 81% belonged to the genetic ancestry cluster associated with self-reported Caucasian donors. The study used immunosequencing to profile the T cell repertoires of some 600 subjects and linked those repertoires to cytomegalovirus serostatus. The number of typed donors differed by locus: about 620-630 for A, B, C, DRB1 and DQB1; 500 to 550 for DQA1; 606 for DPA1; and around 470 for DPB1. On average, around 230,000 unique TCR beta nucleotide sequences were sequenced per donor among 398 genotyped donors of the cohort, with 15% to 20% of those sequences being non-productive. A separate validation cohort of more than 100 different subjects was used in addition to the roughly 620-subject first cohort.

About this clone itself: Its target antigen remains unknown. The record has no base qualities; no much larger clone is one base away.

The cohort consisted of 670 or so healthy bone marrow donors. At the time of sampling, every cohort member was nominally healthy, though immune exposures that went unrecorded were likely present. The donor was CMV seronegative and belonged to the group of under 400 seronegative cohort members. Each donor provided a peripheral blood sample, and peripheral blood mononuclear cells were used for TCR beta sequencing. The Qiagen DNeasy Blood Extraction Kit was used to extract genomic DNA from the blood cell samples. Libraries came from the immunoSEQ multiplex PCR assay. For the multiplex PCR, a mixture combining 60 forward primers for TCR Vbeta segments and 13 reverse primers for TCR Jbeta segments was used. Amplification of the CDR3 region of rearranged TCR beta genes was performed with a multiplex PCR assay on genomic DNA. The amplified TCR beta libraries were sequenced on the Illumina HiSeq System as 87-base-pair reads. The published analysis was carried out like this. A later analysis tallied roughly 78 million unique TCR beta chains across the 700 or so repertoires, and some 10 million of those chains were shared by two or more donors. Raw reads were error-corrected and collapsed into unique sequences by a nearest-neighbor algorithm in which closely related sequences were merged to remove PCR and sequencing errors. CDR3 sequences were aligned to IMGT reference sequences to assign V, D and J gene segments. For a sequence to be retained, a match of at least six nucleotides was required to both a V gene segment and a J gene segment. A rearrangement counted as productive if the CDR3 had no stop codons and remained in frame with V and J, and every other rearrangement counted as non-productive. Following IMGT convention, CDR3 was defined as the stretch from the second conserved V-encoded cysteine up to the conserved J-encoded phenylalanine. Sequences without an unambiguous match to a single V gene segment were excluded from the earlier analysis of about 630 of the donors. In an earlier analysis of 587 of the donors, a V segment was called functional when productive rearrangements were above 56.7%, and segregating when the standard deviation between donors exceeded 5%. To diagnose cytomegalovirus status from the catalog of TCR beta chain sequences, a statistical classification framework was built. A later analysis assigned V and J genes by comparing TCR nucleotide sequences with IMGT/GENE-DB human TR gene sequences. Using the TCRdist pipeline, a later analysis assigned CDR3 sequences along with most-parsimonious VDJ recombination scenarios. A later analysis defined each TCR beta chain by its CDR3 amino acid sequence plus V-gene family, and excluded reads lacking a unique V-gene family. To address suspected cross-contamination and a sequencing artifact, a later analysis removed some 620 highly shared, low-generation-probability nucleotide sequences. A later analysis calculated a clonal expansion index for each public chain from normalized within-repertoire ranks of inferred template counts. In a later analysis, generation probabilities were computed using a VDJ recombination model fitted to out-of-frame rearrangements, and the results were checked against IGoR. In a later analysis, TCR-TCR, TCR-HLA and TCR-CMV co-occurrence was scored with hypergeometric tests, and a repertoire-size bias correction was applied to TCR pairs. A later analysis estimated false discovery rates by permuting HLA or CMV assignments 20 times. In a later analysis, co-occurring TCRs were grouped using DBSCAN, and TCRdist sequence similarity was added for clustering within HLA-allele-positive subsets. Co-occurrence clustering excluded repertoires with fewer than 30,000 or more than 120,000 public chains, plus five with anomalous nucleotide sharing. TCRdb mirrors the immuneACCESS table, restricted to in-frame sequences. Some clones are absent from its copies; in checked studies, under half trace to an unresolved V gene, and the reason for the others is unknown. That table supplies the V and J calls and clone size; D and trimming were determined from the DNA. The sample table records 120,000 to 150,000 clones; around 72% of these occur just once. The ten biggest clones cover 1% to 1.5% of the sample.

Findings and caveats that apply to the study as a whole: Approximately 18 rarely observed V segments, including chromosome 9 orphons, were excluded from the earlier analysis of several hundred of the donors because counts were too low. According to a later analysis, parvovirus B19, influenza, CMV and Epstein-Barr virus appeared linked to several top co-occurrence clusters. Correlated functional status among segregating V segments might be attributable to linkage disequilibrium, but an unknown experimental factor could not be ruled out. A later analysis found that TCR association rates varied across HLA loci, with DRB1 alleles showing the most associated TCRs and HLA-C alleles the fewest. Because some donors lacked HLA typing at each locus, the association tests relied only on the typed subset. According to the authors, the approach could potentially be generalized to other disease states and immunological phenotypes. A later analysis found that HLA-associated TCR beta chains were more clonally expanded and had lower generation probabilities than equally common non-associated chains. An association between a missense DCLRE1C variant and V-gene and J-gene trimming of TCR beta chains was found in a later genetic analysis and replicated in an independent cohort. According to a later analysis, most CMV-associated TCR beta chains appeared to be HLA-restricted, and the HLA associations seemed to be driven largely by CMV exposure. The 87-base-pair reads could not distinguish some IMGT-functional V segments, including TRBV6-2 and TRBV6-3, so those segments were excluded. When HLA alleles, especially DR and DQ, strongly co-occurred, TCR associations were difficult to assign to individual alleles. The only immune exposure information available for the cohort was CMV serostatus. According to a later genetic analysis, donors in an Asian-associated ancestry cluster had fewer N-insertions in productive TCRs than the roughly 670-donor mean. Most TCR sequences were seen in very few donors, while some public TCRs were found in many individuals. In vitro tests confirmed that a few of the cytomegalovirus-associated TCR beta chains recognize cytomegalovirus antigens. The study listed 150 to 200 TCR beta chains as associated with cytomegalovirus. Cytomegalovirus status was reported to be diagnosed by the classifier with high specificity and sensitivity in both the original and validation cohorts. Sequencing depth was assumed to be roughly uniform across donors in the presence/absence analyses, though that assumption may not hold. A further reported finding was that TCR beta sequences accurately predicted the HLA-A and HLA-B alleles for most subjects in the first cohort. In an earlier analysis of some 540 of the donors, most TCR beta V segments appeared in productive rearrangements about 90% or about 30% of the time, broadly matching IMGT annotations. A cluster of highly shared sequence variants was judged likely to be a technical artifact of the sequencing pipeline. In a later analysis, 16,951 TCR beta sequences were associated with specific HLA alleles at a false discovery rate of 0.05. In this cohort, only TCR beta chains were sequenced, and detectable features were limited by the absence of alpha or paired-chain data.

The cysteine opens and the phenylalanine closes a CDR3 of 14 amino acids. CDR3 DNA is the only sequence kept; it has 42 bases, read in frame from the first base. From a lookup of the germline V gene, CDR1 and CDR2 are SGHTA and FQGNSA. Trimming at the junction amounts to 3 bases on V and 3 bases on J, and the germline ends lie 11 bases apart. The origin of this receptor is a middle-aged woman in good health and CMV-seronegative. The V gene is TRBV7-2 and the J gene is TRBJ1-2, with the D gene uncertain. Sequencing was performed on PBMCs. The CDR3 protein is CASSFNAGDYGYTF. The DNA sequence is TGTGCCAGCAGCTTTAATGCCGGGGACTATGGCTACACCTTC.